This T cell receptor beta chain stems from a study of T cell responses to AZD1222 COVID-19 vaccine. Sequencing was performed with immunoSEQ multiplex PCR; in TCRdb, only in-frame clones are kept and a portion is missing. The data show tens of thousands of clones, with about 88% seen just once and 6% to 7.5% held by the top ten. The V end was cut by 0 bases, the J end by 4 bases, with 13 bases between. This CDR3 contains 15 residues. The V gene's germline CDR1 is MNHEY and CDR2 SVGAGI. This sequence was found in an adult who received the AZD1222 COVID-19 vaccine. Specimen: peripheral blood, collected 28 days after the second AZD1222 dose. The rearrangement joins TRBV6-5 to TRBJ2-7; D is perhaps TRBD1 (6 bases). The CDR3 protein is CASSYSGTRLYEQYF. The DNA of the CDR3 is TGTGCCAGCAGTTACTCCGGGACAAGGCTTTACGAGCAGTACTTC.